This TCR beta chain appears in the sequencing data of a study of blood T cell repertoires in COVID-19 (TCRdb year 2020). For the study in its entirety: Samples from collaborators originated in the United States, Italy and Spain and spanned both the acute and convalescent phases of COVID-19. The prospective study material was composed of cDNA or gDNA derived from T cells, B-cell-depleted T cells, or PBMCs. Deeply sampled blood TCRbeta repertoires from subjects exposed to, actively infected with, or recovered from COVID-19 were included in the dataset. A freely available public database, intended as a resource for researchers studying the immune response to SARS-CoV-2, is where the repertoires were released. The samples were drawn from the first 160 participants of the ongoing ImmuneRACE study and from under 1,500 subjects provided by 6 global collaborators. Sample metadata almost always included a de-identified subject ID, COVID-19 status, age in years and sex. Where HLA class I and class II types were available, the types were taken from metadata supplied by the sample provider, not from assay-based typing.

The immunoSEQ Assay, a bias-controlled multiplex PCR, was used to amplify TCRbeta CDR3 regions from genomic DNA. As for the authors' bioinformatics: The number of nucleated cells in each sample was estimated by amplification of reference gene primers within the assay. To quantify the absolute abundance of each unique TCRbeta CDR3 rearrangement, sequence reads were collapsed and filtered. For each sample, productive Simpson clonality was calculated as the square root of Simpson's diversity index across productive rearrangements. TCRdb obtained this table from immuneACCESS and retained in-frame rearrangements with V and J assigned. These tables miss some clones; where compared with another copy, unresolved V genes account for less than half of the shortfall, and the remainder is unexplained. V and J calls and clone size follow that table, whereas D and trimming were derived from the DNA. Here the sample has around 3,100 clones; roughly 74% occur a single time. The top ten hold 20% to 25% of the sample.

The CDR3 measures 11 amino acids from cysteine to phenylalanine. Only the CDR3 DNA is retained, 33 bases long and in frame from the first base. From a lookup of the germline V gene (reference sequence), CDR1 and CDR2 are DFQATT and SNEGSKA. Paper-wide results and their limitations: The quantity of clinical and demographic metadata differed by source and by participant and was supplied without curation.

This clone was observed a single time. The specificity of this receptor is unknown. Base qualities were left out, and no much larger clone turns up one base away. Collaborating institutions collected whole blood in K2EDTA tubes following their own protocols. For TCRbeta analysis, collaborators shipped samples in one of three forms: frozen whole blood, isolated PBMCs, or DNA extracted from either of those sample types. This receptor was identified in a man between 65 and 85 years old with active COVID-19. Sequencing input: peripheral blood. The V and J segments used are TRBV20-1 and TRBJ1-2; too little of a D gene remains to name it. The DNA sequence follows: TGCAGGCTGGGTGCTGCGGGGGGCTACACCTTC. It specifies CRLGAAGGYTF.